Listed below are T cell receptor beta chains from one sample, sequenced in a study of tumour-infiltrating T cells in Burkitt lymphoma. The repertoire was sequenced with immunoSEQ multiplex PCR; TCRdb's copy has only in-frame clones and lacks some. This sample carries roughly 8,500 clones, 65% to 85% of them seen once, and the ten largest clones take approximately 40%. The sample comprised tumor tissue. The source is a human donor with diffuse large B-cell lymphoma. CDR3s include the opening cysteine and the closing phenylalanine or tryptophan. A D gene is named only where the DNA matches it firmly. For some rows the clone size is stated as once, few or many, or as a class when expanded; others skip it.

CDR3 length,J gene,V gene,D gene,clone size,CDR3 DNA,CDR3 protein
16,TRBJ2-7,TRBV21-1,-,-,TGTGCCAGCAGCAAAGATCGGCGGGGGTTCTCCTACGAGCAGTACTTC,CASSKDRRGFSYEQYF
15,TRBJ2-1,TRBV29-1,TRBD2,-,TGCAGCGTTGAAGATGGGACTAGCGGGGGCGATGAGCAGTTCTTC,CSVEDGTSGGDEQFF
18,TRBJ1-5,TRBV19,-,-,TGTGCCAGTAGTACGTTTGGGATTGGCGGATCCAAATGGCAGCCCCAGCATTTT,CASSTFGIGGSKWQPQHF
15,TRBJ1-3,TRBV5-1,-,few,TGCGCCAGCAGCCCGTCCACGAGCTCTGGAAACACCATATATTTT,CASSPSTSSGNTIYF
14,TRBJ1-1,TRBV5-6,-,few,TGTGCCAGCAGCGAAGGACCCACGAACACTGAAGCTTTCTTT,CASSEGPTNTEAFF
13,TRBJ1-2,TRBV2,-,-,TGTGCCAGGGCGGCGGAAACTTTCTATGGCTACACCTTC,CARAAETFYGYTF
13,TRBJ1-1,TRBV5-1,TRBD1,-,TGCGCCAGCAGCTGGACAGGGGTAACTGAAGCTTTCTTT,CASSWTGVTEAFF
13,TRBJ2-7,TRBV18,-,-,TGTGCCAGCTCACCGGCCGCGTCGTACGAGCAGTACTTC,CASSPAASYEQYF
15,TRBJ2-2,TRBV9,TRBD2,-,TGTGCCAGCAGCGTGCGGGGGGATAACACCGGGGAGCTGTTTTTT,CASSVRGDNTGELFF
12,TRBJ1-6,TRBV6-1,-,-,TGTGCCAGCAATCTAGTCGGGTCACCCCTCCACTTT,CASNLVGSPLHF
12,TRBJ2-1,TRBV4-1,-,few,TGCGCCAGCAGCCAGGGCAAGGGTGAGCAGTTCTTC,CASSQGKGEQFF
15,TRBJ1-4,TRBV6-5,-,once,TGTGCCAGCTCGGAGAGTTGGGGCTTTGATGAAAAACTGTTTTTT,CASSESWGFDEKLFF
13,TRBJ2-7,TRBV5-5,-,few,TGTGCCAGCAGCCTTGACAGTACCTACGAGCAGTACTTC,CASSLDSTYEQYF
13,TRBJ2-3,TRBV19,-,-,TGTGCCAGTAGTATACGTCGGACAGATACGCAGTATTTT,CASSIRRTDTQYF
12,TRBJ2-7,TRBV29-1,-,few,TGCAGCGCTTCGTGGAGTGGCTACGAGCAGTACTTC,CSASWSGYEQYF
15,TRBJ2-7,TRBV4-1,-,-,TGCGCCAGCAGCAGCCCCGGGTTTGGGGCGCGCGAGCAGTACTTC,CASSSPGFGAREQYF
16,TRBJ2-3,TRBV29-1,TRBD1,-,TGCAGCGTTGAAGGTCTCCGGGGACAGGCCACAGATACGCAGTATTTT,CSVEGLRGQATDTQYF
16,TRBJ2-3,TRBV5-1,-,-,TGCGCCAGCAGCTTAGGCCTCGGGTCCCCAACGGATACGCAGTATTTT,CASSLGLGSPTDTQYF
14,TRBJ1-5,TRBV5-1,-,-,TGCGCCAGCAGCTTAGACAGTAGCAATCAGCCCCAGCATTTT,CASSLDSSNQPQHF
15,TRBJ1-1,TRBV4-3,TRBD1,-,TGCGCCAGCAGCCCGGGACAGTTTACAAACACTGAAGCTTTCTTT,CASSPGQFTNTEAFF
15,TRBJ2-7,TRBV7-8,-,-,TGTGCCAGCAGCTCCCTCGGGGTAGGGGCCTACGAGCAGTACTTC,CASSSLGVGAYEQYF
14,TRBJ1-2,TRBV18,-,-,TGTGCCAGCTCCCCGAACAGGCTAGACTATGGCTACACCTTC,CASSPNRLDYGYTF
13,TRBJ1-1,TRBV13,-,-,TGTGCCAGCAGCTCCCCATTGAACACTGAAGCTTTCTTT,CASSSPLNTEAFF
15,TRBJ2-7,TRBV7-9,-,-,TGTGCCAGCAGCTACCTAACTGACAGAGGCGGCGAGCAGTACTTC,CASSYLTDRGGEQYF
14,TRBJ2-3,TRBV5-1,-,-,TGCGCCAGCAAACCGAGGAGCGGCACAGATACGCAGTATTTT,CASKPRSGTDTQYF
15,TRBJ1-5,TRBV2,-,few,TGTGCCAGCAGTGATTCTTGGCAGGGAAAACAGCCCCAGCATTTT,CASSDSWQGKQPQHF
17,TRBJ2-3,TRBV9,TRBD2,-,TGTGCCAGCAGCGTAGGACTAGCGGGAGTACCCACAGATACGCAGTATTTT,CASSVGLAGVPTDTQYF
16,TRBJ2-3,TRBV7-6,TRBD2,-,TGTGCCAGCAGCCACCCAGCGGGGGGGCTTGAAGATACGCAGTATTTT,CASSHPAGGLEDTQYF
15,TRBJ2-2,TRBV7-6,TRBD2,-,TGTGCCAGCAGCGGACTAGCGGGGAACACCGGGGAGCTGTTTTTT,CASSGLAGNTGELFF
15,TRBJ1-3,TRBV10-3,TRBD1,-,TGTGCCATCAGGGGTTCACAGGGGGCCGGAAACACCATATATTTT,CAIRGSQGAGNTIYF
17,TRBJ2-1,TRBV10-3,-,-,TGTGCCACTGGTAGCGAGCTCAGGGCGAGCTCCTACAATGAGCAGTTCTTC,CATGSELRASSYNEQFF
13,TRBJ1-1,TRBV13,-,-,TGTGCCAGCAGCTCACCACTGAACACTGAAGCTTTCTTT,CASSSPLNTEAFF
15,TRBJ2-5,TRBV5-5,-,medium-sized,TGTGCCAGCAGCTTGGAGGGACACCCTCAAGAGACCCAGTACTTC,CASSLEGHPQETQYF
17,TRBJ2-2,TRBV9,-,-,TGTGCCAGCAGCGTAGAGTGGGGGACGTCGAACACCGGGGAGCTGTTTTTT,CASSVEWGTSNTGELFF
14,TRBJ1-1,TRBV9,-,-,TGTGCCAGCAGCGTGTTAGCAGGGAACACTGAAGCTTTCTTT,CASSVLAGNTEAFF
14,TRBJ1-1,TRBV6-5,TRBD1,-,TGTGCCAGCACCCGGGACAGCGCCCTAAAAAAAGCTTTCTTT,CASTRDSALKKAFF